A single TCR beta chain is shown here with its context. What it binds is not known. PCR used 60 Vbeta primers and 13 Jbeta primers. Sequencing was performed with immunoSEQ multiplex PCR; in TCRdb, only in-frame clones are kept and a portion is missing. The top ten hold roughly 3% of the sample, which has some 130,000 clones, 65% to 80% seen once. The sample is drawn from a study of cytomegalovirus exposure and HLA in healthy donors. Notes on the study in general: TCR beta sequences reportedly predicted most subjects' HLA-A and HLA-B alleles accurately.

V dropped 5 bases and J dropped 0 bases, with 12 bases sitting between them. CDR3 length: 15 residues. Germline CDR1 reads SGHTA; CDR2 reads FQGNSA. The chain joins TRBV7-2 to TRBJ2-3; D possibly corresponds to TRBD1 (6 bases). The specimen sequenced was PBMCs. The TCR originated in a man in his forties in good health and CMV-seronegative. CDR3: CASSPRTASTDTQYF. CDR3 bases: TGTGCCAGCAGCCCGAGGACAGCTAGCACAGATACGCAGTATTTT. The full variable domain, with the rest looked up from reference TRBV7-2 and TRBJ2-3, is GAGVSQSPSNKVTEKGKDVELRCDPISGHTALYWYRQSLGQGLEFLIYFQGNSAPDKSGLPSDRFSAERTGGSVSTLTIQRTQQEDSAVYLCASSPRTASTDTQYFGPGTRLTVL.